This TCR beta chain came from a study of T-cell reconstitution after alpha-beta-depleted transplantation in children. Notes on the study in general: Among T cells one year after transplant, newly produced cells accounted for most counts and diversity. Where alpha-beta T cells came from about two months after transplant was reportedly several hundred expanded graft clones. At day 60, the high TCRbeta diversity found in some patients originated from recipient T cells and thymic progenitors that had survived.

The authors prepared the TCRbeta library with unique molecular identifiers. TCRdb re-analysed the PCR reads in MiXCR, keeping a single row per CDR3 protein. The table lists around 130,000 distinct CDR3 sequences, more than 9.5% of them singletons. The sample holds many counts of this clonotype. What it binds is unknown. CDR3 length: 13 amino acids. Looked up from germline, CDR1 is MNHEY and CDR2 is SVGEGT. The V end lost 0 bases, the J end lost 6 bases, and 6 bases lay between the germline ends. This receptor was identified in a girl under two years old who had a stem cell transplant for combined immunodeficiency, so the T cells may come from the graft donor. The chain uses TRBV6-2 or TRBV6-3 and TRBJ1-5, with no clear D. Sequences were derived from PBMCs, mostly from graft donor cells, sampled 180 days after TCRalphabeta/CD19-depleted stem cell transplant. CDR3 in amino acids: CASSYSPGQPQHF. The CDR3, as DNA: TGTGCCAGCAGTTACTCGCCGGGTCAGCCCCAGCATTTT.